This TCR beta chain was identified in a study of T cell repertoires in cytomegalovirus infection. TCRdb redid the calling of the reads with MiXCR, one entry per CDR3 protein. The sample has roughly 230,000 distinct CDR3 sequences, approximately 17% seen once. This clonotype was recorded at least ten times. Its specificity is unknown. The CDR3 loop spans 12 amino acids. Between the trimmed V and J ends, which lost 1 base and 11 bases, there was a span of 14 bases. Germline values: CDR1 DFQATT, CDR2 SNEGSKA (reference sequence). General study findings and limits: CMV carriers having the relevant HLA were flagged by cumulative public TCR beta family frequency.

Sample: CD8+ T cells from PBMCs. V is TRBV20-1 and J is TRBJ2-5, with D possibly matching TRBD1 (6 bases). The source of this sequence is a human donor in good health (CMV status not recorded). Some clones in this sample may be carry-over from other donors' samples. CDR3 bases: TGCAGTGCTAGAGCCGAGGGGGTAGCGCAGTACTTC. Its translation is CSARAEGVAQYF.